Listed here are 17 T cell receptor beta chains from one sample, sequenced in a study of glioma-infiltrating T cells after dendritic cell vaccination. Time point noted: after dendritic cell vaccination, including at tumor progression/relapse. Assay used: immunoSEQ multiplex PCR; TCRdb lists only in-frame clones, some missing. Of over 65,000 clones in the sample, 85% were seen once. The sample was blood, taken after dendritic cell vaccination. The receptors stem from a human donor with glioblastoma.

The CDR3 DNA reads TGTGCCAGCAGCTTAATTGTCGGCGGGATAGAAGAAAAACTGTTTTTT. Translating it yields CASSLIVGGIEEKLFF. The J gene is TRBJ1-4, the V gene TRBV7-8; D is unclear. The CDR3 is 16 amino acids. The V end lost 2 bases, the J end lost 8 bases, and 18 bases lay between the germline ends. Looked up from germline, CDR1 is SGHVS and CDR2 is FQNEAQ. The full variable domain, completed using reference TRBV7-8 and TRBJ1-4, is GAGVSQSPRYKVAKRGQDVALRCDPISGHVSLFWYQQALGQGPEFLTYFQNEAQLDKSGLPSDRFFAERPEGSVSTLKIQRTQQEDSAVYLCASSLIVGGIEEKLFFGSGTQLSVL.

The chain joins TRBV30 to TRBJ1-1; D is uncertain. The germline CDR1 and CDR2 sequences are GTSNPN and SVGIG (reference sequence). Trimming removed 2 bases from V and 4 bases from J, with 11 bases in between. This CDR3 contains 13 residues. CDR3 in DNA: TGTGCCTGGAGTAAGGCCCCGGGCACTGAAGCTTTCTTT. It yields the protein CAWSKAPGTEAFF. Full variable domain (outside the CDR3, taken from reference TRBV30 and TRBJ1-1): SQTIHQWPATLVQPVGSPLSLECTVEGTSNPNLYWYRQAAGRGLQLLFYSVGIGQISSEVPQNLSASRPQDRQFILSSKKLLLSDSGFYLCAWSKAPGTEAFFGQGTRLTVV.

The chain links TRBV18 to TRBJ2-7, with no clear D. Germline values: CDR1 KGHSH, CDR2 LQKENI. The CDR3 covers 14 residues. Trimming cost V 2 bases and J 0 bases, with 8 bases left between them. DNA for the CDR3: TGTGCCAGCTCACCAGAAAGGAGCTCCTACGAGCAGTACTTC. It is translated as CASSPERSSYEQYF.

V and J are TRBV7-9 and TRBJ2-5; D may be TRBD1 (5 bases). V was clipped by 2 bases and J by 3 bases, with 7 bases between them. Looked up from germline, CDR1 is SEHNR and CDR2 is FQNEAQ (reference sequence). The CDR3 runs 13 residues. The CDR3 region is CASSLKGEETQYF. CDR3 in DNA: TGTGCCAGCAGCTTAAAAGGGGAAGAGACCCAGTACTTC.

V and J are TRBV18 and TRBJ1-2; 9 bases fit TRBD1. J lost 3 bases, V lost 8 bases, and 4 bases had no gene match. This CDR3 spans 13 amino acids. From germline, CDR1 is KGHSH and CDR2 LQKENI. CDR3 nucleotides: TGTGCCAGCGGGACAGGGCAAGACTATGGCTACACCTTC. Translation gives CASGTGQDYGYTF.

This chain joins TRBV7-6 and TRBJ1-5; D may be TRBD1 (5 bases). The CDR3 totals 14 residues. Germline CDR1 and CDR2: SGHVS and FNYEAQ. The V end lost 5 bases, the J end lost 10 bases, and 18 bases lay between the germline ends. CDR3 bases: TGTGCCAGCAGCCTAGGGCAGGGCACGCGCCCCCAGCATTTT. Amino acid sequence: CASSLGQGTRPQHF.

The V gene is TRBV30, the J gene TRBJ1-1, with 7 bases that match TRBD1. Germline V gene data show CDR1 as GTSNPN and CDR2 as SVGIG (reference sequence). Trimming removed 4 bases from V and 3 bases from J; junction bases left unmatched: 11. This CDR3 is 15 amino acids long. CDR3 in amino acids: CAWMRDSFGYTEAFF. CDR3 nucleotide sequence: TGTGCCTGGATGCGGGACAGCTTCGGGTACACTGAAGCTTTCTTT.

Concerning this clone: Different DNA sequences within this sample yield the same CDR3. The chain recombines TRBV7-3 with TRBJ2-1; no firm D call. CDR1 is SGHTA and CDR2 is FQGTGA in the germline V gene. Between the trimmed V and J ends, which lost 0 bases and 0 bases, there was a span of 6 bases. The CDR3 length is 15 residues. The CDR3 loop is CASSLTSSSYNEQFF. Written as DNA, the CDR3 is TGTGCCAGCAGCTTAACCTCTAGCTCCTACAATGAGCAGTTCTTC.

The chain employs TRBV19 and TRBJ1-6; D gene ambiguous. Germline V gives CDR1 LNHDA, CDR2 SQIVND (reference sequence). Trimming took off 6 bases at V and 6 bases at J, with 12 bases between the two ends. The CDR3 extends over 14 amino acids. DNA of the CDR3: TGTGCCAGTAGGGAAGACATACGTAATTCACCCCTCCACTTT. Protein sequence: CASREDIRNSPLHF. The whole variable domain, remainder taken from reference TRBV19 and TRBJ1-6, is DGGITQSPKYLFRKEGQNVTLSCEQNLNHDAMYWYRQDPGQGLRLIYYSQIVNDFQKGDIAEGYSVSREKKESFPLTVTSAQKNPTAFYLCASREDIRNSPLHFGNGTRLTVT.

This chain uses TRBV9 with TRBJ1-5, with D unclear. Trimming took off 2 bases at V and 6 bases at J, with 15 bases between the two ends. This CDR3 region has 15 residues. The germline V gene has CDR1 SGDLS and CDR2 YYNGEE. CDR3 region: CASSVTATPIQPQHF. The CDR3 bases are TGTGCCAGCAGCGTTACAGCTACACCCATTCAGCCCCAGCATTTT.

This chain connects TRBV7-9 to TRBJ2-7; TRBD1 might be the D (5 bases). V was pared by 4 bases and J by 2 bases, with 9 bases between. Germline CDR1 SEHNR, CDR2 FQNEAQ (reference sequence). CDR3 length equals 13 residues. CDR3 loop: CASSSRETYEQYF. The CDR3 DNA follows: TGTGCCAGCAGCTCCAGGGAAACCTACGAGCAGTACTTC.

J is TRBJ2-1 and V is TRBV30, with D perhaps matching TRBD2 (6 bases). Trimming took off 2 bases at V and 3 bases at J, with 17 bases between the two ends. This CDR3 region has 16 residues. From germline, CDR1 is GTSNPN and CDR2 SVGIG (reference sequence). CDR3 residues: CAWSPTGTPGYNEQFF. CDR3 in DNA: TGTGCCTGGAGTCCTACCGGGACTCCCGGCTACAATGAGCAGTTCTTC.

The chain employs TRBV30 and TRBJ2-5, with a weak D call TRBD1 (6 bases). Judging by the DNA end, TRBJ2-7 fits better; the J call may be wrong. Germline V gives CDR1 GTSNPN, CDR2 SVGIG (reference sequence). The CDR3 consists of 15 residues. Here the CDR3 reads CAWSVRRGRLYEQYF. Written as DNA, the CDR3 is TGTGCCTGGAGTGTACGCAGGGGCAGATTATACGAGCAGTACTTC.

The CDR3 loop reads CASSVAGGYEQFF. The CDR3 coding sequence is TGTGCCAGCAGCGTAGCGGGAGGCTATGAGCAGTTCTTC. The chain has TRBV9 and TRBJ2-1; TRBD2 matches 7 bases. The CDR3 covers 13 residues. The germline CDR1 and CDR2 sequences are SGDLS and YYNGEE. The J segment lost 8 bases and the V segment lost 0 bases, leaving 2 bases of the junction unmatched.

Remarks on this clone: The same CDR3 can be traced to other DNA sequences in this sample. V gene TRBV7-9 combines with J gene TRBJ1-1; D remains unclear. The V and J ends lost 5 bases and 8 bases respectively, with 12 bases between them. CDR3 length: 12 residues. Germline CDR1 and CDR2: SEHNR and FQNEAQ (reference sequence). The CDR3 here is CASSPSGSEAFF. CDR3 DNA: TGTGCCAGCAGCCCCTCGGGGTCAGAAGCTTTCTTT.

The chain recombines TRBV5-1 with TRBJ2-5; possible D gene TRBD1, 6 bases. The CDR3 is 15 amino acids. CDR1 is SGHRS, CDR2 YFSETQ, per germline. V shed 0 bases and J shed 4 bases, with 13 bases lying between them. The CDR3 sequence is CASSLGAGVGETQYF. For the CDR3, the DNA is TGCGCCAGCAGCTTGGGGGCAGGGGTTGGAGAGACCCAGTACTTC. The variable domain in full, with the rest retrieved from reference TRBV5-1 and TRBJ2-5, is KAGVTQTPRYLIKTRGQQVTLSCSPISGHRSVSWYQQTPGQGLQFLFEYFSETQRNKGNFPGRFSGRQFSNSRSEMNVSTLELGDSALYLCASSLGAGVGETQYFGPGTRLLVL.

This rearrangement joins TRBV11-2 to TRBJ2-7; D remains ambiguous. Trimming shortened V by 7 bases and J by 3 bases, and 19 bases separated the two germline ends. The CDR3 covers 15 residues. Germline V gene data show CDR1 as SGHAT and CDR2 as FQNNGV. The CDR3 loop is CASTREVRVSYEQYF. Here the CDR3 DNA reads TGTGCCAGCACCAGAGAGGTTCGGGTGAGCTACGAGCAGTACTTC.